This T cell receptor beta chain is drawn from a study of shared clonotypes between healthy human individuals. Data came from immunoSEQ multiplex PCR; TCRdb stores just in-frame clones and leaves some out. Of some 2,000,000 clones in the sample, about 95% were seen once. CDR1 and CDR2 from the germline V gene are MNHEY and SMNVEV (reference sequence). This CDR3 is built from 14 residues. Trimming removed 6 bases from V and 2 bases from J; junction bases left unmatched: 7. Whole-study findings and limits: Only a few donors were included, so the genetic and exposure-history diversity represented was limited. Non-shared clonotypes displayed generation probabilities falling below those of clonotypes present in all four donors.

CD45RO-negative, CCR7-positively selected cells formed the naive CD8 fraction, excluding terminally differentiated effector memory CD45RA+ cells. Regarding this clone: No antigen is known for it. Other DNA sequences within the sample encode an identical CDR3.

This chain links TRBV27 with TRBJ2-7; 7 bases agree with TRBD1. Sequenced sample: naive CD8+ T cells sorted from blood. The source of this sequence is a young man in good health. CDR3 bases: TGTGCCAGCAGCCCGATTGACAGGGCCTACGAGCAGTACTTC. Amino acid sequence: CASSPIDRAYEQYF.